This passage covers 32 T cell receptor beta chains from one sample sequenced in a study of chronic HIV infection and antiretroviral therapy. TCRdb ran MiXCR on the 5' RACE reads and lists one entry per CDR3 protein. Of about 38,000 distinct CDR3 sequences listed, 7% to 10% were seen once; the top ten hold roughly 2.8%. Sequencing input: peripheral blood. The source is an adult who had HIV and had not received antiretroviral therapy, or was an uninfected healthy control (not recorded which).

At least ten counts were recorded for this clonotype. The gene calls are TRBV7-2 and TRBJ2-5; D is perhaps TRBD2 (6 bases). Germline loops: CDR1 SGHTA, CDR2 FQGNSA. The CDR3 consists of 13 residues. Deletions cut 1 base from V and 4 bases from J, with 7 bases between. The CDR3 bases are TGTGCCAGCAGCTTAGTTAGCGGAGAGACCCAGTACTTC. Its translation is CASSLVSGETQYF. The full variable domain, with the rest looked up from reference TRBV7-2 and TRBJ2-5, is GAGVSQSPSNKVTEKGKDVELRCDPISGHTALYWYRQSLGQGLEFLIYFQGNSAPDKSGLPSDRFSAERTGGSVSTLTIQRTQQEDSAVYLCASSLVSGETQYFGPGTRLLVL.

This clonotype was recorded a few times. The V gene is TRBV29-1, the J gene TRBJ2-2, with 7 nucleotides matching TRBD1. From germline, CDR1 is SQVTM and CDR2 ANQGSEA. V shed 3 bases, J shed 7 bases, and the junction held 5 bases outside the gene matches. The CDR3 covers 13 residues. CDR3 sequence reads: CSVETQGVGELFF. CDR3 nucleotides: TGCAGCGTTGAGACCCAGGGGGTCGGGGAGCTGTTTTTT.

The rearrangement links TRBV29-1 to TRBJ2-1; D is ambiguous. CDR3 length: 13 residues. V gave up 5 bases and J gave up 6 bases, with 14 bases separating them. Per germline, CDR1 SQVTM and CDR2 ANQGSEA. This CDR3 is CSVSSSTLNEQFF. The CDR3 nucleotides are TGCAGCGTTTCCAGTAGCACCCTCAATGAGCAGTTCTTC.

This clonotype was counted only a few times. This chain links TRBV2 with TRBJ2-5, with D tentatively TRBD1 or TRBD2 (5 bases each). This CDR3 has 15 amino acids. Trimming pared 2 bases from V and 5 bases from J, leaving 15 bases between. Germline lookup yields CDR1 SNHLY and CDR2 FYNNEI. Here the CDR3 reads CASSERGVTTETQYF. The CDR3 bases are TGTGCCAGCAGTGAAAGAGGGGTGACTACTGAGACCCAGTACTTC.

There are a few counts of this clonotype. The chain is built from TRBV4-3 and TRBJ2-3, with D maybe TRBD2 (5 bases). CDR1 is LGHNA, CDR2 YSLEER, per germline. The CDR3 contains 14 residues. V was pared by 7 bases and J by 3 bases, with 14 bases between. The CDR3 sequence is CASTPPGRTDTQYF. For the CDR3, the DNA is TGCGCCAGCACCCCACCGGGAAGGACAGATACGCAGTATTTT.

This clonotype was observed a handful of times. V and J are TRBV4-1 and TRBJ2-1; 9 nucleotides match TRBD1. CDR3 length: 20 residues. CDR1 and CDR2 (germline): MGHRA, YSYEKL. The ends lost 2 bases at V and 0 bases at J; junction bases unmatched: 14. CDR3 residues: CASSQLRFGQGRSSYNEQFF. The CDR3 DNA sequence: TGCGCCAGCAGCCAACTACGATTTGGACAGGGGCGAAGCTCCTACAATGAGCAGTTCTTC.

This clonotype showed up many times. The V gene is TRBV2, the J gene TRBJ1-2; D gene uncertain. V lost 7 bases to trimming and J lost 4 bases, with 7 bases between them. This CDR3 region has 11 residues. In germline, CDR1 is SNHLY, CDR2 FYNNEI. CDR3 loop: CASTLVYGYTF. CDR3 DNA: TGTGCCAGCACGTTGGTCTATGGCTACACCTTC.

The chain has TRBV6-2 or TRBV6-3 and TRBJ2-1; D call uncertain. Trimming pared 0 bases from V and 3 bases from J, leaving 3 bases between. The CDR3 loop spans 13 amino acids. Germline V gives CDR1 MNHEY, CDR2 SVGEGT. The CDR3 DNA is TGTGCCAGCAGTTACTCGTTCTACAATGAGCAGTTCTTC. It is translated as CASSYSFYNEQFF.

This clonotype was seen ten or more times. The rearrangement joins TRBV7-8 to TRBJ2-4; D gene uncertain. There are 14 residues in the CDR3. Trimming left V 5 bases short and J 0 bases short, with 8 bases between. Germline V gives CDR1 SGHVS, CDR2 FQNEAQ. The CDR3 DNA sequence: TGTGCCAGCAGCGCAATATTAGCCAAAAACATTCAGTACTTC. Its protein is CASSAILAKNIQYF.

In its sample, this clonotype was seen many times. V usage is TRBV6-4 and J usage is TRBJ2-3; D unresolved. The V gene lost 4 bases and the J gene lost 0 bases, with 8 bases spanning the gap. The CDR3 covers 14 residues. Germline-derived CDR1 and CDR2 are MRHNA and SNTAGT. The CDR3 DNA reads TGTGCCAGCAGTGCGACCGATAGCACAGATACGCAGTATTTT. This gives the protein CASSATDSTDTQYF.

This clonotype was seen at least ten times. This chain links TRBV20-1 with TRBJ2-3; TRBD1 is a possible D gene (6 bases). Germline-derived CDR1 and CDR2 are DFQATT and SNEGSKA (reference sequence). The V and J ends lost 6 bases and 4 bases respectively, with 11 bases between them. There are 12 residues in the CDR3. The CDR3 reads CSADPGADTQYF. Here the CDR3 DNA reads TGCAGTGCGGACCCAGGGGCAGATACGCAGTATTTT.

This clonotype showed up many times. V is TRBV5-1 and J is TRBJ2-1; D uncertain. This CDR3 contains 11 residues. V was shortened by 3 bases and J by 6 bases, with 4 bases between the two germline ends. Looked up from germline, CDR1 is SGHRS and CDR2 is YFSETQ. The CDR3, as DNA: TGCGCCAGCAGCTATTCCAATGAGCAGTTCTTC. It translates to CASSYSNEQFF.

This chain uses TRBV14 with TRBJ2-3; the match to TRBD2 covers 9 bases. J gave up 9 bases and V 1 base, and 11 bases lay outside the gene matches. The CDR3 consists of 16 residues. Germline V gene lookup returns CDR1 SGHDN and CDR2 FVKESK. This chain's CDR3 is CASSQVGAGGIITQYF. The DNA of the CDR3 is TGTGCCAGCAGCCAAGTAGGCGCGGGAGGGATTATAACGCAGTATTTT.

The chain joins TRBV6-2 or TRBV6-3 to TRBJ2-1, with TRBD2 matching 9 bases. V trimming: 8 bases; J trimming: 8 bases; junction bases outside the gene matches: 13. The CDR3 loop spans 15 amino acids. CDR1 and CDR2 from the germline V gene are MNHEY and SVGEGT. CDR3 DNA sequence: TGTGCCAGCGTGCGGGAGGGTCTGGGGTTCGATGAGCAGTTCTTC. Translating gives CASVREGLGFDEQFF.

This clonotype was picked up many times. The V gene is TRBV28, the J gene TRBJ1-2; 11 nucleotides match TRBD1. This CDR3 spans 14 amino acids. J gave up 5 bases and V 6 bases, and 5 bases lay outside the gene matches. Germline CDR1 and CDR2: MDHEN and SYDVKM. CDR3 in DNA: TGTGCCAGCAGAGGGACAGGGGGTTTGTATGGCTACACCTTC. It codes for CASRGTGGLYGYTF.

This clonotype was picked up a small number of times. This chain links TRBV28 with TRBJ2-2, with TRBD2 matching over 7 bases. Germline V gene data show CDR1 as MDHEN and CDR2 as SYDVKM. This CDR3 is built from 14 residues. The trim removed 8 bases at V and 4 bases at J, leaving 7 bases unmatched. CDR3 nucleotide sequence: TGTGCCAGCTATCCCAGCGGGGTCACCGGGGAGCTGTTTTTT. Its translation: CASYPSGVTGELFF.

The chain carries TRBV6-6 and TRBJ2-1; 11 nucleotides line up with TRBD2. Germline assignment: CDR1 MNHNY and CDR2 SVGAGI (reference sequence). The V segment lost 8 bases and the J segment 15 bases; nucleotides outside the gene matches: 6. CDR3 length equals 11 residues. Here the CDR3 DNA reads TGTGCCAGCGTTAGCGGGAGGGCCGGGTTCTTC. Its protein is CASVSGRAGFF.

Ten or more counts support this clonotype. This chain joins TRBV25-1 and TRBJ2-1; D gene uncertain. The germline V and J ends were trimmed by 3 bases and 8 bases, with 5 bases remaining between them. The CDR3 totals 11 residues. Germline values: CDR1 MGHDK, CDR2 SYGVNS. The chain's CDR3 is CASSETYEQFF. The CDR3 DNA sequence: TGTGCCAGCAGTGAGACCTATGAGCAGTTCTTC.

This clonotype ranks as medium-sized. The rearrangement links TRBV29-1 to TRBJ2-3, with D possibly being TRBD1 (5 bases). CDR1 is SQVTM, CDR2 ANQGSEA, per germline. Trimming pared 8 bases from V and 3 bases from J, leaving 12 bases between. The CDR3 length is 12 residues. This CDR3 reads CSFHRNTDTQYF. The DNA of the CDR3 is TGCAGCTTCCACAGGAATACAGATACGCAGTATTTT.

This clonotype came up a few times. The V gene is TRBV7-2, the J gene TRBJ2-1; weak D call: TRBD2 (5 bases). This CDR3 has 15 amino acids. V lost 9 bases and J 9 bases, leaving 24 bases between the germline ends. Germline-derived CDR1 and CDR2 are SGHTA and FQGNSA. The CDR3 region is CASSLAAGNLGEQFF. The CDR3 DNA is TGTGCCAGTTCCCTAGCTGCAGGAAATCTCGGTGAGCAGTTCTTC. The full variable domain, with the rest looked up from reference TRBV7-2 and TRBJ2-1, is GAGVSQSPSNKVTEKGKDVELRCDPISGHTALYWYRQSLGQGLEFLIYFQGNSAPDKSGLPSDRFSAERTGGSVSTLTIQRTQQEDSAVYLCASSLAAGNLGEQFFGPGTRLTVL.

This clonotype was picked up many times. The chain employs TRBV28 and TRBJ1-1, with D possibly TRBD1 on 6 matching bases. V was clipped by 5 bases and J by 2 bases, with 12 bases between them. Looked up from germline, CDR1 is MDHEN and CDR2 is SYDVKM. The CDR3 totals 14 residues. The CDR3 loop reads CASSIRGPNTEAFF. The CDR3 nucleotides are TGTGCCAGCAGTATCAGGGGACCCAACACTGAAGCTTTCTTT.

This clonotype was observed many times. The chain is built from TRBV2 and TRBJ2-1; D perhaps matches TRBD1 (5 bases). CDR3 length: 13 residues. Per germline, CDR1 SNHLY and CDR2 FYNNEI. V lost 4 bases, J lost 10 bases, and 14 bases lay in between. CDR3 DNA sequence: TGTGCCAGCAGTGTTTCCAGGGCGCGGGAGCAGTTCTTC. This translates into CASSVSRAREQFF.

The genes are TRBV12-3 or TRBV12-4 and TRBJ2-1, with D unclear. The ends were cut back, 5 bases at V and 0 bases at J, with 14 bases in the middle. This CDR3 has 16 residues. This CDR3 reads CASSPVARSSYNEQFF. In DNA form, the CDR3 reads TGTGCCAGCAGTCCAGTGGCTAGGAGCTCCTACAATGAGCAGTTCTTC.

This clonotype came up many times. This rearrangement joins TRBV12-3 or TRBV12-4 to TRBJ2-4, with 8 bases lining up with TRBD1. The CDR3 is 14 amino acids. V lost 2 bases, J lost 7 bases, and 4 bases stayed unmatched. The CDR3 reads CASSLRAGGNIQYF. The DNA of the CDR3 is TGTGCCAGCAGTTTACGGGCAGGGGGCAACATTCAGTACTTC.

V usage is TRBV27 and J usage is TRBJ1-1, with a weak D call TRBD1 (6 bases). The germline gives CDR1 MNHEY, CDR2 SMNVEV (reference sequence). The CDR3 runs to 17 residues. V lost 8 bases and J 5 bases, leaving 27 bases between the germline ends. Written as DNA, the CDR3 is TGTGCCAGCGGGACCCCAAATAGGCAGGGGCGTGGAACTGAAGCTTTCTTT. Protein sequence: CASGTPNRQGRGTEAFF.

With regard to this clonotype: Since a much larger clone is just one base distant, this may be a read error. The genes are TRBV29-1 and TRBJ2-1; no definite D call. The CDR3 is 10 amino acids. V was trimmed by 7 bases and J by 7 bases, leaving 8 bases between them. The germline V gene has CDR1 SQVTM and CDR2 ANQGSEA. CDR3 DNA: TGCAGCGCCCGTGAGAATGAGCAGTTCTTC. Translated, it gives CSARENEQFF.

As to this clonotype: One base away lies a much larger clone, so this may be a sequencing read error. The chain carries TRBV4-3 and TRBJ1-1; D may be TRBD1 (5 bases). This CDR3 spans 13 amino acids. CDR1 and CDR2 (germline): LGHNA, YSLEER. The CDR3 DNA is TGCGCCAGCAGCCAAAGCGCGGGGACTGAAACTTTCTTT. Its protein is CASSQSAGTETFF.

The V call is TRBV6-1, the J call TRBJ2-6, with 8 nucleotides matching TRBD1. The CDR3 sequence is 16 residues long. CDR1 is MNHNS, CDR2 SASEGT, per germline. V shed 8 bases and J 0 bases; nucleotides not matched to a gene: 6. CDR3 loop: CASQRTGSSGANVLTF. The CDR3 DNA reads TGTGCCAGCCAAAGGACAGGGTCCTCTGGGGCCAACGTCCTGACTTTC.

The chain joins TRBV29-1 to TRBJ2-7; no clear D gene. Trimming took off 7 bases at V and 2 bases at J, with 15 bases between the two ends. CDR3 length equals 13 residues. CDR1 and CDR2 from the germline V gene are SQVTM and ANQGSEA. CDR3 residues: CSATSKLTYEQYF. CDR3 DNA sequence: TGCAGCGCAACTTCAAAACTCACCTACGAGCAGTACTTC.

In its sample, this clonotype was seen a few times. The chain is built from TRBV29-1 and TRBJ2-1; D possibly corresponds to TRBD2 (6 bases). CDR3 length: 15 residues. Between the trimmed V and J ends, which lost 7 bases and 0 bases, there was a span of 16 bases. Per the germline V gene, CDR1 is SQVTM and CDR2 is ANQGSEA. The CDR3 nucleotides read TGCAGCGCCGATGATGCGACTAGCTCCTACAATGAGCAGTTCTTC. It codes for CSADDATSSYNEQFF.

As to this clonotype: This may come from a read error, since a much larger clone is one base off. The CDR3 nucleotides read TGTGTCAGCAGTTTCGGGCTGATCTCCTACGAGCAGTACTTC. It yields the protein CVSSFGLISYEQYF. The chain employs TRBV28 and TRBJ2-7; D not certain. In germline, CDR1 is MDHEN, CDR2 SYDVKM. There are 14 residues in the CDR3.

In its sample, this clonotype was seen a few times. V is TRBV20-1 and J is TRBJ2-1; no clear D. The CDR3 runs 14 residues. In germline, CDR1 is DFQATT, CDR2 SNEGSKA (reference sequence). Trimming cost V 0 bases and J 3 bases, with 9 bases left between them. The CDR3 DNA follows: TGCAGTGCTAGAGATTCGCAGGACTACAATGAGCAGTTCTTC. It encodes CSARDSQDYNEQFF.